The subject of this entry is one T cell receptor beta chain. In germline, CDR1 is MNHNY, CDR2 SVGAGI (reference sequence). The CDR3 sequence is 16 residues long. J was trimmed by 5 bases and V by 5 bases; bases with no gene match: 8. This record belongs to a study of T cell changes during pregnancy in multiple sclerosis. Profiled with immunoSEQ multiplex PCR; TCRdb holds only in-frame clones, not every one. Of approximately 68,000 clones listed, roughly 91% are singletons. The sample consisted of peripheral blood, taken in the third trimester of pregnancy. The genes are TRBV6-6 and TRBJ1-4; 10 bases are a match to TRBD1. This clonotype was sampled from a female donor in good health, enrolled as a control in a pregnancy study. The CDR3 loop reads CASSLDRGPGNEKLFF. The CDR3 DNA sequence: TGTGCCAGCAGTCTCGACAGGGGGCCTGGGAATGAAAAACTGTTTTTT.